These 16 T cell receptor beta chains were sequenced from one sample in a study of CD8 T cells in Susac syndrome. Random hexamers were used to reverse transcribe roughly 0.45 to 1 ug of RNA. TCRdb itself ran the immunoSEQ multiplex PCR reads through MiXCR, one entry per CDR3 protein. The sample lists over 350,000 distinct CDR3 sequences, around 85% occurring once. The sample comprised CD8+ T cells from PBMCs. Every receptor here comes from a human donor with multiple sclerosis.

This clonotype appeared once. The chain recombines TRBV29-1 with TRBJ2-5; D gene ambiguous. Germline lookup yields CDR1 SQVTM and CDR2 ANQGSEA. CDR3 size: 10 residues. Trimming removed 3 bases from V and 3 bases from J, with 2 bases in between. This CDR3 reads CSVDEETQYF. For the CDR3, the DNA is TGCAGCGTTGATGAAGAGACCCAGTACTTC. Using reference TRBV29-1 and TRBJ2-5 for the parts outside the CDR3, the full variable domain is SAVISQKPSRDICQRGTSLTIQCQVDSQVTMMFWYRQQPGQSLTLIATANQGSEATYESGFVIDKFPISRPNLTFSTLTVSNMSPEDSSIYLCSVDEETQYFGPGTRLLVL.

The chain combines TRBV12-3 or TRBV12-4 with TRBJ2-5; possibly TRBD2 for D (6 bases). The CDR3 totals 14 residues. V lost 7 bases to trimming and J lost 0 bases, with 12 bases between them. CDR3 residues: CASTLSGYQETQYF. CDR3 nucleotides: TGTGCCAGCACCCTTAGCGGTTACCAAGAGACCCAGTACTTC.

This clonotype was recorded only once. The V call is TRBV19, the J call TRBJ1-1; no definite D call. This CDR3 region has 13 residues. Trimming took 6 bases from V and 2 from J, leaving 10 bases between them. The germline V gene has CDR1 LNHDA and CDR2 SQIVND (reference sequence). The CDR3 loop is CASRSATNTEAFF. DNA of the CDR3: TGTGCCAGTAGGTCGGCGACAAACACTGAAGCTTTCTTT.

This clonotype was recorded a few times. The J gene is TRBJ2-7, the V gene TRBV7-8; perhaps D is TRBD1 or TRBD2 (6 bases each). This CDR3 region has 16 residues. Germline lookup yields CDR1 SGHVS and CDR2 FQNEAQ. V was trimmed by 0 bases and J by 3 bases, leaving 15 bases between them. The chain's CDR3 is CASSLAAEGGDYEQYF. The CDR3 DNA sequence: TGTGCCAGCAGCTTAGCGGCGGAGGGGGGAGACTACGAGCAGTACTTC.

This chain connects TRBV29-1 to TRBJ1-2; D might be TRBD1 (5 bases). From germline, CDR1 is SQVTM and CDR2 ANQGSEA. The CDR3 is 12 residues long. Trimming removed 3 bases at V and 4 bases at J, with 9 bases between. CDR3 nucleotide sequence: TGCAGCGTTGAGTGGGGGGTCTATGGCTACACCTTC. It yields the protein CSVEWGVYGYTF.

The V and J genes are TRBV25-1 and TRBJ1-1, with D possibly matching TRBD1 (6 bases). This CDR3 has 13 amino acids. CDR1 is MGHDK and CDR2 is SYGVNS in the germline V gene. V was clipped by 3 bases and J by 6 bases, with 11 bases between them. The CDR3 bases are TGTGCCAGCAGTGACACAAACAGGGCTGAAGCTTTCTTT. Protein sequence: CASSDTNRAEAFF.

The chain carries TRBV12-3 or TRBV12-4 and TRBJ2-1, with no clear D. Trimming stripped 3 bases from V and 7 bases from J, with 7 bases between. The CDR3 sequence is 12 residues long. CDR3 region: CASSLPRNEQFF. The DNA of the CDR3 is TGTGCCAGCAGTTTGCCCCGAAATGAGCAGTTCTTC.

The CDR3 bases are TGTGCCAGCAGTCCGGGGACTAGCGGGGGCGAGCAGTACTTC. It yields the protein CASSPGTSGGEQYF. This rearrangement joins TRBV27 to TRBJ2-7, with TRBD2 matching 14 bases. The CDR3 runs 14 residues. In germline, CDR1 is MNHEY, CDR2 SMNVEV (reference sequence). Losses at the gene ends were 5 bases for V and 6 bases for J; bases not matched to a gene: 3.

The V call is TRBV7-2, the J call TRBJ2-4, with a weak D call TRBD2 (7 bases). Per germline, CDR1 SGHTA and CDR2 FQGNSA. V dropped 5 bases and J dropped 6 bases, with 23 bases sitting between them. The CDR3 is 17 amino acids. This CDR3 is CASSPGFYGGALNIQYF. The DNA for the CDR3 is TGTGCCAGCAGCCCCGGTTTTTATGGGGGGGCCTTAAACATTCAGTACTTC.

The J gene is TRBJ1-4, the V gene TRBV12-3 or TRBV12-4, with D uncertain. V was cut by 5 bases and J by 0 bases, with 7 bases left in between. The CDR3 is 14 amino acids. CDR3 bases: TGTGCCAGCAGTACGGTGGCAACTAATGAAAAACTGTTTTTT. This sequence encodes CASSTVATNEKLFF.

The chain has TRBV30 and TRBJ2-1; 7 nucleotides line up with TRBD2. Germline CDR1 reads GTSNPN; CDR2 reads SVGIG (reference sequence). This CDR3 has 13 amino acids. V lost 4 bases and J lost 7; bases outside the gene matches: 7. CDR3 nucleotides: TGTGCCTGGAAGAGCGGGACTCGTAATGAGCAGTTCTTC. Translation gives CAWKSGTRNEQFF.

The rearrangement links TRBV15 to TRBJ2-3, with 15 bases fitting TRBD2. The V gene's germline CDR1 is LNHNV and CDR2 YYDKDF (reference sequence). The length of the CDR3 is 15 residues. Trimming at V came to 6 bases and at J to 11 bases, leaving 9 bases not matched to a gene. The CDR3 sequence: CATSWTSGGEEEQYF. CDR3 nucleotide sequence: TGTGCCACCAGTTGGACTAGCGGGGGGGAAGAAGAGCAGTATTTT. Based on the CDR3 plus reference TRBV15 and TRBJ2-3, the full variable domain is DAMVIQNPRYQVTQFGKPVTLSCSQTLNHNVMYWYQQKSSQAPKLLFHYYDKDFNNEADTPDNFQSRRPNTSFCFLDIRSPGLGDTAMYLCATSWTSGGEEEQYFGPGTRLTVL.

The chain has TRBV11-2 and TRBJ1-4; no clear D. Germline CDR1 reads SGHAT; CDR2 reads FQNNGV. The ends were cut back, 2 bases at V and 0 bases at J, with 7 bases in the middle. There are 15 residues in the CDR3. In nucleotides, the CDR3 is TGTGCCAGCAGCTTAAGGTCGGCAACTAATGAAAAACTGTTTTTT. This translates into CASSLRSATNEKLFF.

V gene TRBV18 combines with J gene TRBJ2-1; possible D gene TRBD1, 6 bases. Germline assignment: CDR1 KGHSH and CDR2 LQKENI. The CDR3 totals 13 residues. With 5 bases removed from V and 8 bases from J, the gap between germline ends came to 13 bases. The CDR3 here is CASSAPQGHEQFF. The CDR3 DNA is TGTGCCAGCTCAGCTCCACAGGGTCATGAGCAGTTCTTC.

J is TRBJ2-1 and V is TRBV18, with no clear D. In germline, CDR1 is KGHSH, CDR2 LQKENI. V was shortened by 3 bases and J by 5 bases, with 17 bases between the two germline ends. This CDR3 region has 16 residues. Here the CDR3 DNA reads TGTGCCAGCTCACCTATTTTAGGACGCCCAGACAATGAGCAGTTCTTC. It specifies CASSPILGRPDNEQFF.

This clonotype showed up just once. The rearrangement links TRBV4-1 to TRBJ1-1; D may be TRBD1 (5 bases). V lost 5 bases and J lost 6, with 13 bases in between. Germline V gives CDR1 MGHRA, CDR2 YSYEKL. The CDR3 extends over 13 amino acids. This chain's CDR3 is CASSGRGASEAFF. The DNA of the CDR3 is TGCGCCAGCAGCGGCCGCGGGGCCTCTGAAGCTTTCTTT.